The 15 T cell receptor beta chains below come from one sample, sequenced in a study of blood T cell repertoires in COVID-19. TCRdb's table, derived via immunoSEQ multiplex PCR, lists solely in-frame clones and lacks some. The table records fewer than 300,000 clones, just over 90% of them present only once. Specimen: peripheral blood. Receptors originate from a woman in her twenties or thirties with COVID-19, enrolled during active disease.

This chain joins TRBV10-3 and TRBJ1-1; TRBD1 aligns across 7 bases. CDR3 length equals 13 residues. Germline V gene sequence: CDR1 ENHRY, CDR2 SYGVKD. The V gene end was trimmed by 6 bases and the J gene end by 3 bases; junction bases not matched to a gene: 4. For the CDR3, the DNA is TGTGCCATCAGCCGGGACAGTGACACTGAAGCTTTCTTT. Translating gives CAISRDSDTEAFF.

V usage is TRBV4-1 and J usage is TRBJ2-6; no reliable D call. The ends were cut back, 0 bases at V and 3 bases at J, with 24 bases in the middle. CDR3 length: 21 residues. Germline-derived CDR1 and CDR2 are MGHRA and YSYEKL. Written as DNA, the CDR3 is TGCGCCAGCAGCCAAGATTTATTCGAACAGATGATTGGAAGTGGGGCCAACGTCCTGACTTTC. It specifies CASSQDLFEQMIGSGANVLTF.

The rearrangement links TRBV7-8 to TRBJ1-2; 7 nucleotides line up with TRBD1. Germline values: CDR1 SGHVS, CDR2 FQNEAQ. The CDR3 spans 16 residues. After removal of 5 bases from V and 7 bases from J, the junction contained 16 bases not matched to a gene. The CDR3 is CASSEIRTGRRAGYTF. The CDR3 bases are TGTGCCAGCAGCGAGATCCGGACAGGTCGGCGGGCTGGCTACACCTTC.

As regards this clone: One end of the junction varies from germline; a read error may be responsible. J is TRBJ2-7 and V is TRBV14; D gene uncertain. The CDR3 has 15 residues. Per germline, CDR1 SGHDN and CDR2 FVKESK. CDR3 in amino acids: CASSQEWAGSYEQYF. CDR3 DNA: TGTGCCAGCAGTCAAGAGTGGGCAGGATCCTACGAGCAGTACTTC.

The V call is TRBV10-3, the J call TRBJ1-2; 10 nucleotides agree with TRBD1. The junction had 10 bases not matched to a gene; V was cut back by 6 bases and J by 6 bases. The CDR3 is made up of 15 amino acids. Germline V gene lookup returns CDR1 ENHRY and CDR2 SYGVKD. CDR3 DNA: TGTGCCATCAGGACAGGGGGCGATTTAGTTGATGGCTACACCTTC. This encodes CAIRTGGDLVDGYTF.

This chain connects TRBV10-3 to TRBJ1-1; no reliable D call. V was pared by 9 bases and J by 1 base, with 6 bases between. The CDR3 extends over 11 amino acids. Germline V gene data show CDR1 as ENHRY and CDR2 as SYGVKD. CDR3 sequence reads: CAIAGNTEAFF. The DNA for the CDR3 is TGTGCCATAGCCGGGAACACTGAAGCTTTCTTT.

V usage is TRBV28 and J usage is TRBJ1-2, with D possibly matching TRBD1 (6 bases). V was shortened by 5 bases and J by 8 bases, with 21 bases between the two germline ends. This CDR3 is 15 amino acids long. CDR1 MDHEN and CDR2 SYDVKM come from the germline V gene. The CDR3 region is CASSPSTGLGGGYTF. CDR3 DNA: TGTGCCAGCAGTCCGTCGACAGGTTTGGGCGGCGGCTACACCTTC.

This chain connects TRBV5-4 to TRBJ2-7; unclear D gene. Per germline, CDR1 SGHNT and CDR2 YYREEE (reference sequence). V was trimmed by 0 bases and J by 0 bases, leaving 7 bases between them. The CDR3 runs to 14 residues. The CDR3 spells CASSLDAISYEQYF. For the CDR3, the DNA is TGTGCCAGCAGCTTGGACGCTATCTCCTACGAGCAGTACTTC.

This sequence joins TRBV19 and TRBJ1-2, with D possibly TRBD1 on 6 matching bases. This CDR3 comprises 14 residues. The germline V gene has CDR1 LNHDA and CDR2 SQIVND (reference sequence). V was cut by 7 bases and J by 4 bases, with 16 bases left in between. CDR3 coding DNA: TGTGCCAGTACTCCCTCCACAGGGACCTATGGCTACACCTTC. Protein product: CASTPSTGTYGYTF.

The CDR3: CASSPAGDSNQPQHF. The CDR3 DNA reads as TGTGCCAGCTCACCAGCCGGAGATAGCAATCAGCCCCAGCATTTT. This rearrangement joins TRBV18 to TRBJ1-5; D ambiguous. This CDR3 spans 15 amino acids. V lost 2 bases to trimming and J lost 0 bases, with 8 bases between them. Germline V gene data show CDR1 as KGHSH and CDR2 as LQKENI.

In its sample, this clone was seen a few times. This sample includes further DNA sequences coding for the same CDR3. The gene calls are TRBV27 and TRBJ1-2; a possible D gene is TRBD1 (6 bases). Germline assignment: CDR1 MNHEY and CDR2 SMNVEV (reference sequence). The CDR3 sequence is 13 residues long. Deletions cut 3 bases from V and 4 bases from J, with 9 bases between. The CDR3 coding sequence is TGTGCCAGCAGTTTGGGACAAGGCTATGGCTACACCTTC. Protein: CASSLGQGYGYTF.

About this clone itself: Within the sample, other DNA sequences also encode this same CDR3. The CDR3 DNA sequence: TGCGCCAGCAGCTTGGGAGACAGCGGCAATCAGCCCCAGCATTTT. Protein: CASSLGDSGNQPQHF. The chain is built from TRBV5-1 and TRBJ1-5; D possibly corresponds to TRBD1 (5 bases). The CDR3 has 15 residues. V lost 0 bases, J lost 2 bases, and 9 bases lay in between. Looked up from germline, CDR1 is SGHRS and CDR2 is YFSETQ.

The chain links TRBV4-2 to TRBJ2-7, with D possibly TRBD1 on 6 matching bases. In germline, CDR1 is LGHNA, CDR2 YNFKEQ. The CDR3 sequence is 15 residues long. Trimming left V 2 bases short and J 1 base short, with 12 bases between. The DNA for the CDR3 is TGTGCCAGCAGCCAATTTCCAGGGGATTCCTACGAGCAGTACTTC. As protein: CASSQFPGDSYEQYF.

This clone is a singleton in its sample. The CDR3 bases are TGTGCCAGCAGTCCGGGGGGTGGGTATGGCTACACCTTC. It translates to CASSPGGGYGYTF. The chain combines TRBV12-3 or TRBV12-4 with TRBJ1-2; D possibly corresponds to TRBD1 (5 bases). This CDR3 is built from 13 residues. The germline V and J ends were trimmed by 5 bases and 5 bases, with 12 bases remaining between them.

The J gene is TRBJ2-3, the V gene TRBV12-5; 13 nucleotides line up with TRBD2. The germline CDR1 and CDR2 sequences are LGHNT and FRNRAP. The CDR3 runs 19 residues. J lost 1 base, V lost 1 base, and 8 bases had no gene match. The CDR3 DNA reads TGTGCTAGTGGTTTGGGTAGAGGACTAGCGGGAGTGGGCACAGATACGCAGTATTTT. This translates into CASGLGRGLAGVGTDTQYF.